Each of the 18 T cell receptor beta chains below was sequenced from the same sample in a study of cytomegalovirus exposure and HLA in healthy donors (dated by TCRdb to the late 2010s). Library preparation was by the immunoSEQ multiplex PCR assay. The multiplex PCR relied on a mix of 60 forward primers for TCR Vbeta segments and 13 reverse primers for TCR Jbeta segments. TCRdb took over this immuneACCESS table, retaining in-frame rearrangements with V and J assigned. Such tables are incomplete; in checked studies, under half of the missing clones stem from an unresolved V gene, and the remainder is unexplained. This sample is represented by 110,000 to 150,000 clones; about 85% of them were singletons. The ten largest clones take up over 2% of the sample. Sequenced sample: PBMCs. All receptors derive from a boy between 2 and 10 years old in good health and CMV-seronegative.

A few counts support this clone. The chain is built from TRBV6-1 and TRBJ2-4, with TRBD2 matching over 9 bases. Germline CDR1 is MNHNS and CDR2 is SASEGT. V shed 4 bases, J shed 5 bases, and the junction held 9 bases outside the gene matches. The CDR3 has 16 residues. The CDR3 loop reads CASSGSLAGAENIQYF. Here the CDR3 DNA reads TGTGCCAGCAGTGGATCATTAGCGGGAGCGGAAAACATTCAGTACTTC.

The CDR3 DNA follows: TGTGCCTGGAGTGCTCGGACAGCGACTAGCAATCAGCCCCAGCATTTT. Translation gives CAWSARTATSNQPQHF. The V and J genes are TRBV30 and TRBJ1-5, with D maybe TRBD1 (6 bases). The V end lost 1 base, the J end lost 0 bases, and 13 bases lay between the germline ends. The CDR3 is 16 residues long. Germline CDR1 GTSNPN, CDR2 SVGIG (reference sequence).

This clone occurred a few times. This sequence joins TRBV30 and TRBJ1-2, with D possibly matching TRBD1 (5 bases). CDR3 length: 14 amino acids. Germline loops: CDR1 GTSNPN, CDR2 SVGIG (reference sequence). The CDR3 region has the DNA TGTGCTCTACGCCCCGGCAGGGTGACCTATGGCTACACCTTC. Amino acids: CALRPGRVTYGYTF.

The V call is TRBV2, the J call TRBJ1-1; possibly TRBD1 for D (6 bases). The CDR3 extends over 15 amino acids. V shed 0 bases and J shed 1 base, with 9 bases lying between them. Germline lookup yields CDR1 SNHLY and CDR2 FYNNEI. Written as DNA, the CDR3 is TGTGCCAGCAGTGAAGCCGGACAGAGGAACACTGAAGCTTTCTTT. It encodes CASSEAGQRNTEAFF.

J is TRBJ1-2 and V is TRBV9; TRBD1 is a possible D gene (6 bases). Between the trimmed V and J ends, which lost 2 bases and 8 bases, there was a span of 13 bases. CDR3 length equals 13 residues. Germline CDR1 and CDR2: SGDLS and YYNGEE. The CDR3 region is CASSVGSRGGYTF. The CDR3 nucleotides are TGTGCCAGCAGCGTTGGTTCCAGGGGCGGCTACACCTTC.

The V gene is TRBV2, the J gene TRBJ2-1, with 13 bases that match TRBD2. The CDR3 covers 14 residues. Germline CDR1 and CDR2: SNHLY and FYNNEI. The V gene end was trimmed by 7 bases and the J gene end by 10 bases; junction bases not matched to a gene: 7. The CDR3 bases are TGTGCCAGCACCGGGACTAGCGGGAACTACGAGCAGTTCTTC. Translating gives CASTGTSGNYEQFF. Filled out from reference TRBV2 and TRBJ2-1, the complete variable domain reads EPEVTQTPSHQVTQMGQEVILRCVPISNHLYFYWYRQILGQKVEFLVSFYNNEISEKSEIFDDQFSVERPDGSNFTLKIRSTKLEDSAMYFCASTGTSGNYEQFFGPGTRLTVL.

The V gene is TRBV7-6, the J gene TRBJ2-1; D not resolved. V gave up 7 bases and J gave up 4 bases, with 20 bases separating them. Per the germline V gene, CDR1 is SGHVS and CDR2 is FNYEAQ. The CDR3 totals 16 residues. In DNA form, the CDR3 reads TGTGCCAGCAACTCTGAGGAACGATCGTTGTACAATGAGCAGTTCTTC. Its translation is CASNSEERSLYNEQFF.

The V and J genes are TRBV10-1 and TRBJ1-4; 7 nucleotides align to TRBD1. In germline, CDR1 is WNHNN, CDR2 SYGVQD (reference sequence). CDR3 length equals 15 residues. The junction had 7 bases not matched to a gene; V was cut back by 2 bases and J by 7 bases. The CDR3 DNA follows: TGCGCCAGCAGTGAGCCAGGGGGGTCCTCTGAAAAACTGTTTTTT. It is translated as CASSEPGGSSEKLFF.

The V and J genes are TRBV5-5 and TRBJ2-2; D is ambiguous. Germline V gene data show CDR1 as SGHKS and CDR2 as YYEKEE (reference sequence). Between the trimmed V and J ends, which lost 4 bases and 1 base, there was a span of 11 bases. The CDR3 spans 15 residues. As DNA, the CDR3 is TGTGCCAGCAGCGTCTCACTGATGAACACCGGGGAGCTGTTTTTT. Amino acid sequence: CASSVSLMNTGELFF.

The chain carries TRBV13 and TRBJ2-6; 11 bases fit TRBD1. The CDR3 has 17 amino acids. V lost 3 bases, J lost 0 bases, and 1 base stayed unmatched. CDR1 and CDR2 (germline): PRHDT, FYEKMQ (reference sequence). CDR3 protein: CASSLDRGHSGANVLTF. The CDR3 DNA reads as TGTGCCAGCAGCTTGGACAGGGGGCACTCTGGGGCCAACGTCCTGACTTTC.

The DNA of the CDR3 is TGCGCCATCCCTTACCCGGGACAGCTCCAGGTGGGTACGCAGTATTTT. Protein sequence: CAIPYPGQLQVGTQYF. The rearrangement joins TRBV23-1 to TRBJ2-3; TRBD1 matches 7 bases. TRBV23-1 is designated an ORF whose function remains uncertain. The CDR3 covers 16 residues. Trimming removed 10 bases from V and 8 bases from J; junction bases left unmatched: 21.

The CDR3 DNA follows: TGTGCCAGCAGCTTTCGGACAGGGTCCTACGAGCAGTACTTC. Protein product: CASSFRTGSYEQYF. The chain has TRBV5-4 and TRBJ2-7, with TRBD1 identical over 8 bases. V lost 2 bases, J lost 1 base, and 2 bases stayed unmatched. Germline-derived CDR1 and CDR2 are SGHNT and YYREEE (reference sequence). This CDR3 has 14 residues.

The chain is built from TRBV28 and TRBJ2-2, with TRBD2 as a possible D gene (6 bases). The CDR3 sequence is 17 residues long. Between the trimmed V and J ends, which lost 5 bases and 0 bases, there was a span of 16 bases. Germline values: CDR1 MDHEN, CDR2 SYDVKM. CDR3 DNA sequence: TGTGCCAGCAGTGGGAATTTGGGACTCTCGAACACCGGGGAGCTGTTTTTT. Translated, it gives CASSGNLGLSNTGELFF.

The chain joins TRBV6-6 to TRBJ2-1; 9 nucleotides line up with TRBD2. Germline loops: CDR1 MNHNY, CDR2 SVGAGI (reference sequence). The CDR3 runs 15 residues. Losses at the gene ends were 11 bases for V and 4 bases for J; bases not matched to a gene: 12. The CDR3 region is CAARKSGRTYNEQFF. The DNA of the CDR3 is TGTGCCGCCAGAAAAAGCGGGAGGACATACAATGAGCAGTTCTTC.

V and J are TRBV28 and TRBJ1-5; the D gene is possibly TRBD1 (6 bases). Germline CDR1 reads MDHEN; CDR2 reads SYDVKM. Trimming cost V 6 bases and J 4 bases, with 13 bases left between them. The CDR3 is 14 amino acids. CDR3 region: CASSPGTQNQPQHF. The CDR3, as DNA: TGTGCCAGCAGCCCCGGGACACAAAATCAGCCCCAGCATTTT.

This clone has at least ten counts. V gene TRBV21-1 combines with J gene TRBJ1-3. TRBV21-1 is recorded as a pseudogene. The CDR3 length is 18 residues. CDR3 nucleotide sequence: TGTGCCAGCAGCAAATTGGAACACGGAGGCGAGAACGGAAACACCATATATTTT. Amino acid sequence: CASSKLEHGGENGNTIYF.

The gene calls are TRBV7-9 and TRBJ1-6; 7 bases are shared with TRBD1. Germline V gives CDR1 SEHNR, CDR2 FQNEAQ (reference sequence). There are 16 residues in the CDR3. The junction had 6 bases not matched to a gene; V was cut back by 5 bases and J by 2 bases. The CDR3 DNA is TGTGCCAGCAGCCACCTCGACAGGGCCTATAATTCACCCCTCCACTTT. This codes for CASSHLDRAYNSPLHF.

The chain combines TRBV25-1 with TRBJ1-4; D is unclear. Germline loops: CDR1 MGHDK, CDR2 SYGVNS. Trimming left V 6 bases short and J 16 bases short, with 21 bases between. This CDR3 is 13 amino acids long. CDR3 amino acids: CASRRGPSRRKFF. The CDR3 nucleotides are TGTGCCAGCAGACGAGGCCCGTCGCGGAGAAAGTTTTTT.